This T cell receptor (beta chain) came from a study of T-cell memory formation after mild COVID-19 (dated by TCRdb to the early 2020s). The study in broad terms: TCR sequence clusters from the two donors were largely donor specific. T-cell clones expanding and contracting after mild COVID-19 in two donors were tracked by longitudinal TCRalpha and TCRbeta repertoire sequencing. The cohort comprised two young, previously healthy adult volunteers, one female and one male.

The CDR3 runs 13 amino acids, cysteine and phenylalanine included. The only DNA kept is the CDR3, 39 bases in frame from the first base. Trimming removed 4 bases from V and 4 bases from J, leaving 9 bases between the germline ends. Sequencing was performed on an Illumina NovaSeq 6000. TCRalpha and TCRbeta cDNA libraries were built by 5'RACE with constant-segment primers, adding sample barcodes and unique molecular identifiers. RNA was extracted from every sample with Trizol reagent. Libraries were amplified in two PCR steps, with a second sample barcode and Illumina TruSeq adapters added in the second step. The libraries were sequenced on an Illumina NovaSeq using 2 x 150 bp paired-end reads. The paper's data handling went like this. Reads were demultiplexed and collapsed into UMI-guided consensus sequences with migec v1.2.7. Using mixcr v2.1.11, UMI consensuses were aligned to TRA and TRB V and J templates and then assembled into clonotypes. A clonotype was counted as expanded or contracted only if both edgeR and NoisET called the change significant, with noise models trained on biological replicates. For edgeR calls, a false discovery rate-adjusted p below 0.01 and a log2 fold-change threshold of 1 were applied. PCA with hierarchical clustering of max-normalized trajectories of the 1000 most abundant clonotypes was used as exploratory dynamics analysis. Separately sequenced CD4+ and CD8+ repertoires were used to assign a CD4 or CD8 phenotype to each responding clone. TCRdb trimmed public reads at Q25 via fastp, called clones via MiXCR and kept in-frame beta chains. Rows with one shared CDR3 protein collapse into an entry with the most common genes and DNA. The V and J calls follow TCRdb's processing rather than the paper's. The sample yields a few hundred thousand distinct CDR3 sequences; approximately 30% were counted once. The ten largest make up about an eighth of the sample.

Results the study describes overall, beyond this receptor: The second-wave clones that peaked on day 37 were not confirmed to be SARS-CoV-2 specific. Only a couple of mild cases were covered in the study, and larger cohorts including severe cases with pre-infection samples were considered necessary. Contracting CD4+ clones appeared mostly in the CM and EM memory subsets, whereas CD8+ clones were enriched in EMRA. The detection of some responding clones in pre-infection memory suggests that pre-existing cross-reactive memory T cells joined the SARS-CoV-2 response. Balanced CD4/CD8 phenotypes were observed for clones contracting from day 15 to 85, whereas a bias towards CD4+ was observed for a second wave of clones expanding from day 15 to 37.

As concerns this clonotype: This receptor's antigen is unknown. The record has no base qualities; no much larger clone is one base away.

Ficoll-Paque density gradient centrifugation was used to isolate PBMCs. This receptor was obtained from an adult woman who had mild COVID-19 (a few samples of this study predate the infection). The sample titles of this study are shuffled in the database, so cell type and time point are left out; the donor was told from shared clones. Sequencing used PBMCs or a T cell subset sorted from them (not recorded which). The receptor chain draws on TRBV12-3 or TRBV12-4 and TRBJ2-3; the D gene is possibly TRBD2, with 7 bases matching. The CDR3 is CASSWGGPDTQYF. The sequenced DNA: TGTGCCAGCAGTTGGGGGGGGCCAGATACGCAGTATTTT.